Below are 26 T cell receptor beta chains sequenced from a single sample in a study of blood T cell repertoires in COVID-19. Repertoires were generated with immunoSEQ multiplex PCR, while TCRdb's copy carries only in-frame clones and drops some. The sample has about 140,000 clones, under 85% seen once. The sequenced material came from peripheral blood. These receptors all come from a woman at least 80 years old in a cohort sampled during active or convalescent COVID-19.

The chain recombines TRBV10-3 with TRBJ1-1; D might be TRBD1 (6 bases). Trimming pared 6 bases from V and 0 bases from J, leaving 8 bases between. CDR1 is ENHRY, CDR2 SYGVKD, per germline. This CDR3 has 13 residues. The CDR3 sequence: CAIRRTVNTEAFF. CDR3 sequence (DNA): TGTGCCATCAGGCGGACAGTGAACACTGAAGCTTTCTTT.

This clone was counted once. J is TRBJ2-6 and V is TRBV6-5; perhaps TRBD2 as D (5 bases). V shed 5 bases and J shed 4 bases, with 9 bases lying between them. The length of the CDR3 is 14 residues. Germline values: CDR1 MNHEY, CDR2 SVGAGI. The CDR3 DNA follows: TGTGCCAGCAGTAAATCGGGAGGGGCCAACGTCCTGACTTTC. As protein: CASSKSGGANVLTF.

This clone was detected only a few times. V gene TRBV7-6 combines with J gene TRBJ2-3, with TRBD2 matching over 8 bases. CDR3 size: 16 residues. The V gene end was trimmed by 2 bases and the J gene end by 6 bases; junction bases not matched to a gene: 10. Germline CDR1 SGHVS, CDR2 FNYEAQ. CDR3 in amino acids: CASSLRVAGSVDTQYF. The CDR3 DNA is TGTGCCAGCAGCTTACGGGTAGCGGGGAGTGTGGATACGCAGTATTTT. The whole variable domain, filled in from reference TRBV7-6 and TRBJ2-3, reads GAGVSQSPRYKVTKRGQDVALRCDPISGHVSLYWYRQALGQGPEFLTYFNYEAQQDKSGLPNDRFSAERPEGSISTLTIQRTEQRDSAMYRCASSLRVAGSVDTQYFGPGTRLTVL.

This chain uses TRBV19 with TRBJ1-1; weak D call: TRBD1 (5 bases). This CDR3 is 16 amino acids long. Trimming removed 3 bases at V and 1 base at J, with 15 bases between. CDR1 and CDR2 from the germline V gene are LNHDA and SQIVND (reference sequence). CDR3 nucleotide sequence: TGTGCCAGTAGTATTTGGACACCCCACGGGAACACTGAAGCTTTCTTT. Protein: CASSIWTPHGNTEAFF.

This chain connects TRBV6-4 to TRBJ2-3; D uncertain. With 0 bases removed from V and 0 bases from J, the gap between germline ends came to 10 bases. The CDR3 has 16 amino acids. CDR1 MRHNA and CDR2 SNTAGT come from the germline V gene. CDR3 residues: CASSDSPQASTDTQYF. CDR3 coding DNA: TGTGCCAGCAGTGACTCGCCGCAAGCAAGCACAGATACGCAGTATTTT.

The chain carries TRBV5-1 and TRBJ2-1, with a tentative D call TRBD1 (6 bases). Germline-derived CDR1 and CDR2 are SGHRS and YFSETQ. The CDR3 is 14 amino acids. V lost 7 bases, J lost 6 bases, and 17 bases lay in between. CDR3 sequence (DNA): TGCGCCAGCGGCGAACAGGGCCCCCTCAATGAGCAGTTCTTC. This encodes CASGEQGPLNEQFF.

The chain joins TRBV10-3 to TRBJ2-3; 9 bases line up with TRBD2. CDR3 size: 14 residues. Germline-derived CDR1 and CDR2 are ENHRY and SYGVKD. V lost 6 bases, J lost 4 bases, and 5 bases stayed unmatched. CDR3 residues: CAIRAGGPADTQYF. CDR3 DNA sequence: TGTGCCATCAGGGCGGGGGGGCCGGCAGATACGCAGTATTTT.

The sample holds a few counts of this clone. J is TRBJ2-7 and V is TRBV7-9; perhaps TRBD1 as D (5 bases). The CDR3 covers 13 residues. CDR1 is SEHNR, CDR2 FQNEAQ, per germline (reference sequence). Trimming took 1 base from V and 6 from J, leaving 10 bases between them. The CDR3 loop reads CASSLGQIGEQYV. CDR3 coding DNA: TGTGCCAGCAGCTTAGGACAGATTGGCGAGCAGTACGTC.

The chain couples TRBV6-5 to TRBJ1-1, with 9 nucleotides matching TRBD1. The V segment lost 6 bases and the J segment 10 bases; nucleotides outside the gene matches: 6. Germline V gives CDR1 MNHEY, CDR2 SVGAGI. This CDR3 spans 12 amino acids. The DNA for the CDR3 is TGTGCCAGCAGACAGGGACAGGGAAGAGCTTTCTTT. It codes for CASRQGQGRAFF.

This sequence joins TRBV6-5 and TRBJ1-6, with TRBD1 matching 7 bases. The CDR3 runs 14 residues. The germline CDR1 and CDR2 sequences are MNHEY and SVGAGI. V trimming: 6 bases; J trimming: 10 bases; junction bases outside the gene matches: 9. In nucleotides, the CDR3 is TGTGCCAGCAGATCGACAGGGAGTGAGTCACCCCTCCACTTT. It yields the protein CASRSTGSESPLHF.

The chain links TRBV24-1 to TRBJ2-5; 9 bases line up with TRBD1. Trimming removed 3 bases from V and 3 bases from J; junction bases left unmatched: 7. Germline values: CDR1 KGHDR, CDR2 SFDVKD. The CDR3 extends over 16 amino acids. The CDR3 DNA reads TGTGCCACCAGTGATGCAGGACAGGGGATAGAAGAGACCCAGTACTTC. Translation gives CATSDAGQGIEETQYF.

This sequence joins TRBV28 and TRBJ1-5; 9 bases fit TRBD1. The V segment lost 3 bases and the J segment 11 bases; nucleotides outside the gene matches: 11. Germline V lookup: CDR1 MDHEN, CDR2 SYDVKM. This CDR3 is 15 amino acids long. CDR3 in DNA: TGTGCCAGCAGTTTTGTCCGTGACAGGGGGTCCTCCCAGCATTTT. Encoded protein: CASSFVRDRGSSQHF.

The chain has TRBV6-2 or TRBV6-3 and TRBJ2-7; 8 positions agree with TRBD1. Germline CDR1 and CDR2: MNHEY and SVGEGT. This CDR3 has 15 residues. The V gene end was trimmed by 6 bases and the J gene end by 4 bases; junction bases not matched to a gene: 11. CDR3 loop: CASSPLDRGPYEQYV. For the CDR3, the DNA is TGTGCCAGCAGCCCACTCGACAGGGGACCTTACGAGCAGTACGTC.

The chain is built from TRBV6-5 and TRBJ2-7; TRBD2 might be the D (6 bases). Germline CDR1 reads MNHEY; CDR2 reads SVGAGI. The CDR3 has 11 residues. The V and J ends lost 6 bases and 3 bases respectively, with 6 bases between them. CDR3 residues: CASRGGYEQYF. In DNA, the CDR3 is TGTGCCAGCAGGGGAGGCTACGAGCAGTACTTC.

There are a few counts of this clone. The chain recombines TRBV7-9 with TRBJ1-1; no firm D call. Trimming left V 4 bases short and J 1 base short, with 16 bases between. The CDR3 extends over 16 amino acids. The germline gives CDR1 SEHNR, CDR2 FQNEAQ (reference sequence). The CDR3 here is CASSSPATRGNTEAFF. The CDR3 bases are TGTGCCAGCAGCTCCCCAGCTACTCGGGGGAACACTGAAGCTTTCTTT.

The rearrangement uses TRBV7-9 and TRBJ1-1, with D perhaps matching TRBD1 (5 bases). CDR3 length: 13 amino acids. Trimming removed 5 bases from V and 7 bases from J, with 14 bases in between. CDR1 and CDR2 from the germline V gene are SEHNR and FQNEAQ (reference sequence). CDR3 nucleotide sequence: TGTGCCAGCAGCCAGACCGGGGGGTATGAAGCTTTCTTT. Residues: CASSQTGGYEAFF. Complete variable domain (other parts from reference TRBV7-9 and TRBJ1-1): DTGVSQNPRHKITKRGQNVTFRCDPISEHNRLYWYRQTLGQGPEFLTYFQNEAQLEKSRLLSDRFSAERPKGSFSTLEIQRTEQGDSAMYLCASSQTGGYEAFFGQGTRLTVV.

The J gene is TRBJ2-3, the V gene TRBV9, with 13 nucleotides matching TRBD2. J gave up 3 bases and V 3 bases, and 4 bases lay outside the gene matches. This CDR3 has 16 amino acids. Germline CDR1 reads SGDLS; CDR2 reads YYNGEE. The CDR3 sequence is CASSEILAGGTDTQYF. The CDR3 DNA is TGTGCCAGCAGCGAGATACTAGCGGGGGGGACAGATACGCAGTATTTT. Using reference TRBV9 and TRBJ2-3 for the parts outside the CDR3, the full variable domain is DSGVTQTPKHLITATGQRVTLRCSPRSGDLSVYWYQQSLDQGLQFLIQYYNGEERAKGNILERFSAQQFPDLHSELNLSSLELGDSALYFCASSEILAGGTDTQYFGPGTRLTVL.

The gene calls are TRBV4-3 and TRBJ2-7, with 8 bases that match TRBD2. The CDR3 extends over 16 amino acids. Trimming cost V 3 bases and J 5 bases; bases outside gene matches: 12. Germline assignment: CDR1 LGHNA and CDR2 YSLEER. The CDR3, as DNA: TGCGCCAGCAGCCAGAGGTCGGGAGGGGACGAGCACGAGCAGTACGTC. Encoded protein: CASSQRSGGDEHEQYV.

The chain has TRBV29-1 and TRBJ2-6; 13 bases agree with TRBD2. V lost 6 bases and J lost 1; bases outside the gene matches: 3. The CDR3 loop spans 16 amino acids. Germline V gene sequence: CDR1 SQVTM, CDR2 ANQGSEA. The CDR3 nucleotides are TGCAGCGTAACTAGCGGGGGGGCTTCTGGGGCCAACGTCCTGACTTTC. It translates to CSVTSGGASGANVLTF.

The chain carries TRBV6-2 or TRBV6-3 and TRBJ2-1, with D tentatively TRBD1 (6 bases). The CDR3 length is 17 residues. V was clipped by 2 bases and J by 0 bases, with 14 bases between them. Germline V lookup: CDR1 MNHEY, CDR2 SVGEGT. CDR3 in DNA: TGTGCCAGCAGTTACAAGGGGACACTGAGCTCCTACAATGAGCAGTTCTTC. Its translation is CASSYKGTLSSYNEQFF.

V usage is TRBV7-3 and J usage is TRBJ2-1; 9 nucleotides align to TRBD1. The CDR3 runs to 18 residues. The junction had 10 bases not matched to a gene; V was cut back by 3 bases and J by 1 base. Germline values: CDR1 SGHTA, CDR2 FQGTGA. The CDR3 nucleotides read TGTGCCAGCAGCTTGAAACCTCGGACAGGGGTGTCCTACAATGAGCAGTTCTTC. This encodes CASSLKPRTGVSYNEQFF. The whole variable domain, filled in from reference TRBV7-3 and TRBJ2-1, reads GAGVSQTPSNKVTEKGKYVELRCDPISGHTALYWYRQSLGQGPEFLIYFQGTGAADDSGLPNDRFFAVRPEGSVSTLKIQRTERGDSAVYLCASSLKPRTGVSYNEQFFGPGTRLTVL.

This rearrangement joins TRBV5-4 to TRBJ2-2, with D possibly being TRBD2 (5 bases). This CDR3 has 15 residues. V lost 4 bases and J 2 bases, leaving 12 bases between the germline ends. Germline V gene lookup returns CDR1 SGHNT and CDR2 YYREEE (reference sequence). The chain's CDR3 is CASSPETINTGELFF. The CDR3 DNA reads TGTGCCAGCAGCCCTGAGACTATAAACACCGGGGAGCTGTTTTTT.

The chain combines TRBV9 with TRBJ2-3; TRBD2 agrees at 11 bases. The length of the CDR3 is 18 residues. The ends lost 0 bases at V and 6 bases at J; junction bases unmatched: 12. The V gene's germline CDR1 is SGDLS and CDR2 YYNGEE. Here the CDR3 DNA reads TGTGCCAGCAGCGTAGCTGGTACACTAGCGGGGGCGGGGGATACGCAGTATTTT. Amino acids: CASSVAGTLAGAGDTQYF.

This chain connects TRBV30 to TRBJ1-5; 9 nucleotides agree with TRBD1. The CDR3 runs 13 residues. Trimming took 3 bases from V and 4 from J; bases not matched to a gene: 1. Germline V gene data show CDR1 as GTSNPN and CDR2 as SVGIG (reference sequence). The CDR3 sequence is CAWRGQGNQPQHF. CDR3 coding DNA: TGTGCCTGGAGAGGACAGGGGAATCAGCCCCAGCATTTT.

V gene TRBV6-5 combines with J gene TRBJ1-1; D is perhaps TRBD1 (5 bases). Germline assignment: CDR1 MNHEY and CDR2 SVGAGI. The CDR3 sequence is 15 residues long. Deletions cut 0 bases from V and 1 base from J, with 9 bases between. This CDR3 is CASSYSRTRNTEAFF. In DNA, the CDR3 is TGTGCCAGCAGTTACTCCCGGACACGGAACACTGAAGCTTTCTTT.

This sequence joins TRBV4-2 and TRBJ1-4; D ambiguous. The CDR3 is 19 amino acids. Looked up from germline, CDR1 is LGHNA and CDR2 is YNFKEQ. Trimming left V 0 bases short and J 0 bases short, with 17 bases between. Here the CDR3 DNA reads TGTGCCAGCAGCCAAGATCCTCTGGTGTCGGGAGCAACTAATGAAAAACTGTTTTTT. Translation: CASSQDPLVSGATNEKLFF.